Shown below are 6 T cell receptor beta chains from a single sample sequenced in a study of T cells in Graves' hyperthyroidism and ophthalmopathy (dated by TCRdb to the late 2010s). The library was obtained by multiplex PCR. Reads for this sample came from an Illumina HiSeq 2000. Amplification of TCR beta CDR3 regions was carried out from RNA transcripts. For the first round of RT-PCR on the TCR CDR3, the HTBI primer set was used together with the Qiagen OneStep RT-PCR kit. TCRdb trimmed the raw reads at Q25, called clones with MiXCR and kept productive beta chains. Each record represents a unique CDR3 protein, reported with the most common genes and DNA among its rows. The sample data list hundreds of thousands of distinct CDR3 sequences, and about 15% of these were observed just once. Roughly 13% of the sample is in the top ten clones. Material: blood. The receptors were sampled from a woman aged 40 to 49 with Graves' hyperthyroidism.

This clonotype was observed a handful of times. The J gene is TRBJ2-2, the V gene TRBV24-1; D gene uncertain. Germline loops: CDR1 KGHDR, CDR2 SFDVKD. Trimming pared 5 bases from V and 1 base from J, leaving 7 bases between. This CDR3 has 14 residues. CDR3 protein: CATSASRNTGELFF. DNA for the CDR3: TGTGCCACCAGTGCTTCTCGGAACACCGGGGAGCTGTTTTTT.

This clonotype came up many times. The chain couples TRBV7-6 to TRBJ2-7; D is uncertain. Per germline, CDR1 SGHVS and CDR2 FNYEAQ. The CDR3 sequence is 12 residues long. Trimming shortened V by 1 base and J by 6 bases, and 7 bases separated the two germline ends. CDR3 sequence: CASSLGFTEQYF. The DNA for the CDR3 is TGTGCCAGCAGCTTAGGGTTCACCGAGCAGTACTTC.

V and J are TRBV7-8 and TRBJ2-7; no clear D gene. The CDR3 consists of 17 residues. Trimming cost V 1 base and J 2 bases, with 18 bases left between them. Germline loops: CDR1 SGHVS, CDR2 FQNEAQ. CDR3 coding DNA: TGTGCCAGCAGCTTAGGCTACGAGACAAGTGAGACCTACGAGCAGTACTTC. Translation gives CASSLGYETSETYEQYF.

The chain couples TRBV20-1 to TRBJ2-7; 10 bases align to TRBD1. Germline assignment: CDR1 DFQATT and CDR2 SNEGSKA (reference sequence). After removal of 6 bases from V and 5 bases from J, the junction contained 10 bases not matched to a gene. The CDR3 runs to 14 residues. The CDR3 nucleotides read TGCAGTGCAGAGCCCGGGACAGGGGTTAACGAGCAGTACTTC. Translated, it gives CSAEPGTGVNEQYF.

This clonotype was seen repeatedly, ten times or more. The chain couples TRBV12-3 or TRBV12-4 to TRBJ1-2; no reliable D call. The CDR3 sequence is 13 residues long. The V gene lost 2 bases and the J gene lost 2 bases, with 6 bases spanning the gap. The CDR3 loop reads CASSLKQNYGYTF. As DNA, the CDR3 is TGTGCCAGCAGTTTAAAACAGAACTATGGCTACACCTTC.

The gene calls are TRBV6-1 and TRBJ1-6; 7 nucleotides match TRBD1. The V gene's germline CDR1 is MNHNS and CDR2 SASEGT. The junction had 2 bases not matched to a gene; V was cut back by 6 bases and J by 0 bases. This CDR3 contains 15 residues. The CDR3 here is CASRRDSSYNSPLHF. The CDR3 DNA reads TGTGCCAGCAGACGGGACAGCTCCTATAATTCACCCCTCCACTTT.